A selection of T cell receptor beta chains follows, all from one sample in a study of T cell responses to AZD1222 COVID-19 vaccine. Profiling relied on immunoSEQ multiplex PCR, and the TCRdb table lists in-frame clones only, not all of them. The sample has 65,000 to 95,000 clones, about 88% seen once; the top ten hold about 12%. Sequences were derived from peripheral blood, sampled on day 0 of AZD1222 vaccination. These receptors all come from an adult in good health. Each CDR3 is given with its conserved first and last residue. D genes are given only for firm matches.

CDR3 protein: CAWSRGYEQYF; V gene: TRBV30; D gene: .; J gene: TRBJ2-7; CDR3 length: 11
CDR3 protein: CASSLVGIGDTEAFF; V gene: TRBV7-2; D gene: .; J gene: TRBJ1-1; CDR3 length: 15
CDR3 protein: CASSPDRGLWNYGYTF; V gene: TRBV18; D gene: TRBD1; J gene: TRBJ1-2; CDR3 length: 16
CDR3 protein: CASSRIDTQYF; V gene: TRBV5-6; D gene: .; J gene: TRBJ2-3; CDR3 length: 11
CDR3 protein: CASSYSRGKGVTQYF; V gene: TRBV6-5; D gene: .; J gene: TRBJ2-5; CDR3 length: 15
CDR3 protein: CASRGSPNQPQHF; V gene: TRBV7-2; D gene: .; J gene: TRBJ1-5; CDR3 length: 13
CDR3 protein: CASSSEKLFF; V gene: TRBV6-1; D gene: .; J gene: TRBJ1-4; CDR3 length: 10
CDR3 protein: CASSLVAGGPETQYF; V gene: TRBV7-8; D gene: TRBD2; J gene: TRBJ2-5; CDR3 length: 15
CDR3 protein: CASSRPGTLGHEQFF; V gene: TRBV6-2/TRBV6-3; D gene: .; J gene: TRBJ2-1; CDR3 length: 15
CDR3 protein: CASSQGTGAPYEQYF; V gene: TRBV4-3; D gene: TRBD1; J gene: TRBJ2-7; CDR3 length: 15
CDR3 protein: CASSPDSGGKYNEQFF; V gene: TRBV9; D gene: TRBD2; J gene: TRBJ2-1; CDR3 length: 16
CDR3 protein: CASSQEAGGYNEQFF; V gene: TRBV3-1/TRBV3-2; D gene: .; J gene: TRBJ2-1; CDR3 length: 15
CDR3 protein: CASSYGENQPQHF; V gene: TRBV6-5; D gene: .; J gene: TRBJ1-5; CDR3 length: 13
CDR3 protein: CAINSPRGPTPYF; V gene: TRBV10-3; D gene: .; J gene: TRBJ2-3; CDR3 length: 13
CDR3 protein: CASSLSQNQPQHF; V gene: TRBV7-2; D gene: .; J gene: TRBJ1-5; CDR3 length: 13
CDR3 protein: CASSQRGELFF; V gene: TRBV6-6; D gene: .; J gene: TRBJ2-2; CDR3 length: 11
CDR3 protein: CASSEVESTGGENQETQYF; V gene: TRBV2; D gene: .; J gene: TRBJ2-5; CDR3 length: 19
CDR3 protein: CASSYVRGTSSYNSPLHF; V gene: TRBV6-2/TRBV6-3; D gene: TRBD1; J gene: TRBJ1-6; CDR3 length: 18
CDR3 protein: CASSLGVSYNSPLHF; V gene: TRBV27; D gene: .; J gene: TRBJ1-6; CDR3 length: 15
CDR3 protein: CASRLANEQFF; V gene: TRBV6-6; D gene: .; J gene: TRBJ2-1; CDR3 length: 11
CDR3 protein: CASSSSSIAEQFF; V gene: TRBV7-2; D gene: .; J gene: TRBJ2-1; CDR3 length: 13
CDR3 protein: CASSAPDRGYGYTF; V gene: TRBV28; D gene: TRBD1; J gene: TRBJ1-2; CDR3 length: 14
CDR3 protein: CASSLVGGYNEQFF; V gene: TRBV5-6; D gene: .; J gene: TRBJ2-1; CDR3 length: 14
CDR3 protein: CASSSPGHRDGANVLTF; V gene: TRBV9; D gene: .; J gene: TRBJ2-6; CDR3 length: 17
CDR3 protein: CASSIDGTGGYEQYF; V gene: TRBV19; D gene: TRBD1; J gene: TRBJ2-7; CDR3 length: 15
CDR3 protein: CASSPGAGGYTF; V gene: TRBV5-6; D gene: .; J gene: TRBJ1-2; CDR3 length: 12
CDR3 protein: CASKETLDAHYGYTF; V gene: TRBV2; D gene: .; J gene: TRBJ1-2; CDR3 length: 15
CDR3 protein: CASNQRGQETQYF; V gene: TRBV3-1/TRBV3-2; D gene: TRBD1; J gene: TRBJ2-5; CDR3 length: 13
CDR3 protein: CASSPQGEGARQYF; V gene: TRBV25-1; D gene: .; J gene: TRBJ2-3; CDR3 length: 14
CDR3 protein: CATSRGWGEGTTNQPQHF; V gene: TRBV15; D gene: .; J gene: TRBJ1-5; CDR3 length: 18
CDR3 protein: CASSPGQAHYTF; V gene: TRBV12-3/TRBV12-4; D gene: TRBD1; J gene: TRBJ1-2; CDR3 length: 12
CDR3 protein: CASSQVRGGAEQFF; V gene: TRBV4-3; D gene: TRBD2; J gene: TRBJ2-1; CDR3 length: 14
CDR3 protein: CASSRGPGGETQYF; V gene: TRBV7-2; D gene: .; J gene: TRBJ2-5; CDR3 length: 14
CDR3 protein: CASSGRQGSSYNSPLHF; V gene: TRBV6-1; D gene: TRBD1; J gene: TRBJ1-6; CDR3 length: 17
CDR3 protein: CASSVGGDYGYTF; V gene: TRBV9; D gene: .; J gene: TRBJ1-2; CDR3 length: 13
CDR3 protein: CASSQDYRSPYYNEQFF; V gene: TRBV4-3; D gene: .; J gene: TRBJ2-1; CDR3 length: 17
CDR3 protein: CASRRLLGGDQPQHF; V gene: TRBV27; D gene: TRBD1; J gene: TRBJ1-5; CDR3 length: 15
CDR3 protein: CASSQEGDRVQPQHF; V gene: TRBV14; D gene: TRBD1; J gene: TRBJ1-5; CDR3 length: 15
CDR3 protein: CASSLGGAGYGYTF; V gene: TRBV7-9; D gene: .; J gene: TRBJ1-2; CDR3 length: 14
CDR3 protein: CASSSQEGAANTEAFF; V gene: TRBV7-3; D gene: .; J gene: TRBJ1-1; CDR3 length: 16
CDR3 protein: CASSRTSGGQETQYF; V gene: TRBV9; D gene: TRBD2; J gene: TRBJ2-5; CDR3 length: 15
CDR3 protein: CASSAGTSVYNEQFF; V gene: TRBV9; D gene: TRBD2; J gene: TRBJ2-1; CDR3 length: 15
CDR3 protein: CASSLLSQNIQYF; V gene: TRBV6-2/TRBV6-3; D gene: .; J gene: TRBJ2-4; CDR3 length: 13